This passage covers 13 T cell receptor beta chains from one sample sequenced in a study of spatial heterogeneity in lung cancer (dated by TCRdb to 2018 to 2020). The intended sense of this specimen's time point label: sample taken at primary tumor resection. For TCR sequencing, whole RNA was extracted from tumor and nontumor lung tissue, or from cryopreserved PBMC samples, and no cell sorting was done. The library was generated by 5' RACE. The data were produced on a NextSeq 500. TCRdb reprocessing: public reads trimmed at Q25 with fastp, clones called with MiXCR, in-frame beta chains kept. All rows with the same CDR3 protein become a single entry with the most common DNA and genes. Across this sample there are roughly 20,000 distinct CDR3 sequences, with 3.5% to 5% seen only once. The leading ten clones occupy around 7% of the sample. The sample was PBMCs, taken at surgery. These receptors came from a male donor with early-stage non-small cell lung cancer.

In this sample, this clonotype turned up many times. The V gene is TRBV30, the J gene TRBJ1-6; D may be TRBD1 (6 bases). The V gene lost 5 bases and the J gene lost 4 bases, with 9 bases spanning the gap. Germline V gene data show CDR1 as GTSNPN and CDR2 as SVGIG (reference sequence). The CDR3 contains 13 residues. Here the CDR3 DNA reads TGTGCCTGGCAACAGGGATATAATTCACCCCTCCACTTT. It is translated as CAWQQGYNSPLHF.

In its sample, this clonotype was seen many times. Here the CDR3 DNA reads TGTGCCAGCAGCTTATCGGCTCGGGTTATGAACACTGAAGCTTTCTTT. It codes for CASSLSARVMNTEAFF. The chain couples TRBV7-2 to TRBJ1-1; unclear D gene. Germline V gene lookup returns CDR1 SGHTA and CDR2 FQGNSA. The ends were cut back, 2 bases at V and 0 bases at J, with 13 bases in the middle. There are 16 residues in the CDR3.

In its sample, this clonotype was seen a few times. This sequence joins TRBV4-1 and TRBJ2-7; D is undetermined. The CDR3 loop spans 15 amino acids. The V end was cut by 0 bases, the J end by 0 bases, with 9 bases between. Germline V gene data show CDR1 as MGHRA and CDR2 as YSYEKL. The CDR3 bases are TGCGCCAGCAGCCAAGAACCACCTAGCTCCTACGAGCAGTACTTC. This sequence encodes CASSQEPPSSYEQYF.

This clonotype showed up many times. The chain's CDR3 is CASSLDPTYEQYF. The CDR3 bases are TGTGCCAGCAGCTTAGACCCTACCTACGAGCAGTACTTC. This chain connects TRBV7-2 to TRBJ2-7; no clear D. This CDR3 spans 13 amino acids. Germline V gene data show CDR1 as SGHTA and CDR2 as FQGNSA. Trimming shortened V by 1 base and J by 2 bases, and 6 bases separated the two germline ends.

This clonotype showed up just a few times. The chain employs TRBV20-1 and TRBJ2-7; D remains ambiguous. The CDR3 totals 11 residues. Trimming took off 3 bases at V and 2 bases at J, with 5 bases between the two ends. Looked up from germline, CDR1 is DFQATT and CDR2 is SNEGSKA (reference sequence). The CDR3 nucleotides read TGCAGTGCTAGGAGTACCTACGAGCAGTACTTC. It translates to CSARSTYEQYF.

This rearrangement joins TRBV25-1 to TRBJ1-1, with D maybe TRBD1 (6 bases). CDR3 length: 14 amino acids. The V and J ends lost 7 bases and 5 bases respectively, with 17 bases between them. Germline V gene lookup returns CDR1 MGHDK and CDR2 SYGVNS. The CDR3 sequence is CASTSQGLGTEAFF. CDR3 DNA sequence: TGTGCCAGCACCTCTCAGGGGCTAGGAACTGAAGCTTTCTTT.

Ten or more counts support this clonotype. The chain's CDR3 is CASGVRDIAGYTF. Here the CDR3 DNA reads TGTGCCAGCGGCGTAAGGGACATCGCTGGCTACACCTTC. V usage is TRBV12-3 or TRBV12-4 and J usage is TRBJ1-2, with D maybe TRBD1 (6 bases). V was pared by 8 bases and J by 7 bases, with 17 bases between. This CDR3 is 13 amino acids long.

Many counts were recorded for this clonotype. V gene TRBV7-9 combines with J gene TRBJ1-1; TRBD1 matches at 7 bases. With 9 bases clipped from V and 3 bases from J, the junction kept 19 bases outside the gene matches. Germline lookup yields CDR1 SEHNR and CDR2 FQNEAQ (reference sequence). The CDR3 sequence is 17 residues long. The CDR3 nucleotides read TGTGCCAGTCTCCCAGGGGGTCAAGACGCCTGGGACACTGAAGCTTTCTTT. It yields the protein CASLPGGQDAWDTEAFF.

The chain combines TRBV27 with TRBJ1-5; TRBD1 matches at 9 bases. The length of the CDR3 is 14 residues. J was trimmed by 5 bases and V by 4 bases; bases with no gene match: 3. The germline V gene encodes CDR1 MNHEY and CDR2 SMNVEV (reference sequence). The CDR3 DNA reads TGTGCCAGCAGTTGGACAGGGGCTGATCAGCCCCAGCATTTT. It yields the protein CASSWTGADQPQHF.

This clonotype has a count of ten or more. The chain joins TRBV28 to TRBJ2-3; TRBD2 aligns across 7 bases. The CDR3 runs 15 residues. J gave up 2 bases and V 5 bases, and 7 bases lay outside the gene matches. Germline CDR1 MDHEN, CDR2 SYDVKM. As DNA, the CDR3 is TGTGCCAGCAGTCTCGGGGGGTTATCCACAGATACGCAGTATTTT. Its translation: CASSLGGLSTDTQYF.

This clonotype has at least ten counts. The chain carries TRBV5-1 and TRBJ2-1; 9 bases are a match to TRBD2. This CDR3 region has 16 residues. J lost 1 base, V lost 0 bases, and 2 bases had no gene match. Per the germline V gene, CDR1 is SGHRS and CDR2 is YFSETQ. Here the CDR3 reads CASSLGLAGSYNEQFF. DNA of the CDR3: TGCGCCAGCAGCTTGGGGCTAGCGGGGTCCTACAATGAGCAGTTCTTC. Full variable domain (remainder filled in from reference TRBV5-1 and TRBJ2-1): KAGVTQTPRYLIKTRGQQVTLSCSPISGHRSVSWYQQTPGQGLQFLFEYFSETQRNKGNFPGRFSGRQFSNSRSEMNVSTLELGDSALYLCASSLGLAGSYNEQFFGPGTRLTVL.

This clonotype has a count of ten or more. The DNA of the CDR3 is TGTGCCAGCAGCCTCCGACTAGCGGGTGACACCGGGGAGCTGTTTTTT. Translating gives CASSLRLAGDTGELFF. The chain couples TRBV7-9 to TRBJ2-2; 10 positions agree with TRBD2. J was trimmed by 3 bases and V by 5 bases; bases with no gene match: 6. The CDR3 length is 16 residues. CDR1 is SEHNR, CDR2 FQNEAQ, per germline (reference sequence).

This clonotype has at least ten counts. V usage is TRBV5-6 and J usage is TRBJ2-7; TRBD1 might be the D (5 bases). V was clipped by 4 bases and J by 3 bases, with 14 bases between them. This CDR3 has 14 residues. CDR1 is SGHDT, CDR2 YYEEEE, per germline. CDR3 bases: TGTGCCAGCAGCCAGTGGACAATCTTCTACGAGCAGTACTTC. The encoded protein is CASSQWTIFYEQYF.